The 15 T cell receptor beta chains below were found in one sample sequenced in a study of response to subunit inactivated influenza vaccine. TCRdb redid the calling of the RT-PCR reads with MiXCR, one entry per CDR3 protein. The sample holds more than 450,000 distinct CDR3 sequences; roughly 12% are singletons and the top ten take 10% to 13%. Sample: PBMCs from blood, taken on the day of vaccination. The source of these receptors is a man between 50 and 59 years old who received an inactivated influenza vaccine.

CDR3 region: CASSNRGGTKAYNEQFF. The CDR3 coding sequence is TGTGCCAGCAGCAACCGGGGAGGGACAAAGGCTTACAATGAGCAGTTCTTC. The V gene is TRBV14, the J gene TRBJ2-1; D might be TRBD2 (7 bases). In germline, CDR1 is SGHDN, CDR2 FVKESK. V lost 5 bases and J lost 4, with 21 bases in between. The CDR3 consists of 17 residues. The variable domain in full, with the rest retrieved from reference TRBV14 and TRBJ2-1, is EAGVTQFPSHSVIEKGQTVTLRCDPISGHDNLYWYRRVMGKEIKFLLHFVKESKQDESGMPNNRFLAERTGGTYSTLKVQPAELEDSGVYFCASSNRGGTKAYNEQFFGPGTRLTVL.

This chain uses TRBV10-3 with TRBJ1-3, with D unclear. The CDR3 has 19 residues. Germline CDR1 reads ENHRY; CDR2 reads SYGVKD. Trimming took 3 bases from V and 0 from J, leaving 21 bases between them. CDR3 sequence (DNA): TGTGCCATCAGTGATTCTACTAAACAGCGAAAAAGCTCTGGAAACACCATATATTTT. Translating gives CAISDSTKQRKSSGNTIYF.

The chain has TRBV20-1 and TRBJ2-1, with TRBD2 matching over 7 bases. J lost 1 base, V lost 3 bases, and 6 bases had no gene match. The CDR3 extends over 15 amino acids. Germline assignment: CDR1 DFQATT and CDR2 SNEGSKA (reference sequence). The CDR3 here is CSASGGVASYNEQFF. The CDR3 region has the DNA TGCAGTGCTAGTGGGGGGGTCGCTTCCTACAATGAGCAGTTCTTC.

This clonotype was seen ten or more times. The chain joins TRBV7-9 to TRBJ2-5; either TRBD1 or TRBD2 may supply D (5 bases each). The ends were cut back, 5 bases at V and 3 bases at J, with 10 bases in the middle. Germline V CDR1 and CDR2: SEHNR, FQNEAQ (reference sequence). CDR3 length: 13 amino acids. CDR3 sequence (DNA): TGTGCCAGCAGCCGCGTGGGGGAAGAGACCCAGTACTTC. It specifies CASSRVGEETQYF.

This clonotype was seen at least ten times. V gene TRBV29-1 combines with J gene TRBJ2-1; TRBD2 matches at 10 bases. CDR1 SQVTM and CDR2 ANQGSEA come from the germline V gene. This CDR3 spans 13 amino acids. Trimming at V came to 6 bases and at J to 3 bases, leaving 2 bases not matched to a gene. The CDR3 nucleotides are TGCAGCGTAACTAGCGGGATCTACAATGAGCAGTTCTTC. Translation gives CSVTSGIYNEQFF.

The chain uses TRBV2 and TRBJ2-7; 10 bases match TRBD2. The CDR3 extends over 14 amino acids. From germline, CDR1 is SNHLY and CDR2 FYNNEI. The trim removed 4 bases at V and 1 base at J, leaving 1 base unmatched. CDR3 nucleotides: TGTGCCAGCAGTGTTAGCGGGAGGTCCTACGAGCAGTACTTC. Its translation is CASSVSGRSYEQYF.

This clonotype came up a few times. This sequence joins TRBV20-1 and TRBJ2-7, with D unresolved. V lost 2 bases to trimming and J lost 3 bases, with 11 bases between them. From germline, CDR1 is DFQATT and CDR2 SNEGSKA (reference sequence). The CDR3 contains 13 residues. The CDR3: CSARSPDDYEQYF. CDR3 bases: TGCAGTGCTAGATCCCCAGACGACTACGAGCAGTACTTC.

This chain uses TRBV7-9 with TRBJ2-7; D gene uncertain. From germline, CDR1 is SEHNR and CDR2 FQNEAQ (reference sequence). Trimming stripped 1 base from V and 2 bases from J, with 9 bases between. The CDR3 spans 14 residues. The CDR3: CASSLGQAPYEQYF. For the CDR3, the DNA is TGTGCCAGCAGCTTAGGGCAGGCGCCCTACGAGCAGTACTTC.

This clonotype has at least ten counts. The chain uses TRBV24-1 and TRBJ2-1, with D uncertain. In germline, CDR1 is KGHDR, CDR2 SFDVKD. V shed 3 bases and J shed 8 bases, with 7 bases lying between them. The CDR3 loop spans 12 amino acids. This chain's CDR3 is CATSDPGYEQFF. DNA of the CDR3: TGTGCCACCAGTGATCCCGGGTATGAGCAGTTCTTC.

The chain has TRBV7-9 and TRBJ2-2; 7 bases align to TRBD1. The germline gives CDR1 SEHNR, CDR2 FQNEAQ (reference sequence). Unmatched junction bases numbered 5, after V lost 1 base and J lost 0 bases. The CDR3 has 17 residues. CDR3 nucleotide sequence: TGTGCCAGCAGCTTAGGAGCCGGGACAGCGAACACCGGGGAGCTGTTTTTT. As protein: CASSLGAGTANTGELFF.

V usage is TRBV12-3 or TRBV12-4 and J usage is TRBJ2-5; D remains unclear. The V end lost 3 bases, the J end lost 5 bases, and 10 bases lay between the germline ends. The CDR3 extends over 13 amino acids. DNA for the CDR3: TGTGCCAGCAGTTTGATTCTAGTGGAGACCCAGTACTTC. This gives the protein CASSLILVETQYF.

This clonotype was recorded once. DNA of the CDR3: TGTGCCAGCACCGGTGGCGCTAGCGGAGTTGGGAATGAGCAGTTCTTC. This encodes CASTGGASGVGNEQFF. The rearrangement uses TRBV12-3 or TRBV12-4 and TRBJ2-1; 7 bases are shared with TRBD2. The CDR3 runs 16 residues. V was pared by 7 bases and J by 7 bases, with 16 bases of the junction left unmatched.

This clonotype was observed a few times. One junction end does not reproduce the germline sequence, and a read error may be involved. The chain links TRBV5-1 to TRBJ2-1; the match to TRBD2 covers 8 bases. Germline V gene sequence: CDR1 SGHRS, CDR2 YFSETQ. The CDR3 runs to 15 residues. The CDR3 loop reads CASSLDGAGAAPPLF. CDR3 bases: TGCGCCAGCAGCTTGGATGGAGCGGGGGCCGCTCCTCCCCTCTTC.

The table lists this clonotype with a few counts. CDR3 sequence: CASSQPRQGVGQETQYF. The CDR3, as DNA: TGTGCCAGCAGTCAGCCTCGACAGGGCGTGGGGCAAGAGACCCAGTACTTC. The chain combines TRBV28 with TRBJ2-5, with TRBD1 matching over 7 bases. Germline lookup yields CDR1 MDHEN and CDR2 SYDVKM. CDR3 length: 17 amino acids. V dropped 5 bases and J dropped 2; count of bases not matched to a gene: 14.

This chain joins TRBV29-1 and TRBJ2-3; D might be TRBD1 (5 bases). Germline CDR1 SQVTM, CDR2 ANQGSEA. This CDR3 comprises 16 residues. The CDR3 region has the DNA TGCAGACCGGGCTGTGCCAGGGCTTATAGCACAGATACGCAGTATTTT. Amino acids: CRPGCARAYSTDTQYF.